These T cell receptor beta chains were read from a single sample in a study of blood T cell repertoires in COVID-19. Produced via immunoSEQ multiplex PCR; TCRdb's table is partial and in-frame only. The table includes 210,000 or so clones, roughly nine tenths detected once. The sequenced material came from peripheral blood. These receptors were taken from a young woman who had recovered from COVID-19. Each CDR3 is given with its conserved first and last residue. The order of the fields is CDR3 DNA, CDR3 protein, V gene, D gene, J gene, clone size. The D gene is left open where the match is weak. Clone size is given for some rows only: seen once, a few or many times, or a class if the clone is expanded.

TGCAGCGTGCGTAGGACAGGGGGCAGGGAGACCCAGTACTTC,CSVRRTGGRETQYF,TRBV29-1,TRBD1,TRBJ2-5,.
TGTGCCAGCAGCTTAGTGGCGTTGGCGGGACGGTCAGATACGCAGTATTTT,CASSLVALAGRSDTQYF,TRBV7-9,.,TRBJ2-3,.
TGTGCCAGCAGCTGGCCGGGACACCCCACAGATACGCAGTATTTT,CASSWPGHPTDTQYF,TRBV7-2,.,TRBJ2-3,.
TGTGCCAGCAGCGTAGCTCCGGGGTTTTTGGGAAACACCATATATTTT,CASSVAPGFLGNTIYF,TRBV9,.,TRBJ1-3,.
TGTGCCAGCAGTTACTTAGGGGGCCTCGCAGATACGCAGTATTTT,CASSYLGGLADTQYF,TRBV6-5,TRBD1,TRBJ2-3,.
TGTGCCAGCAGCTCTTTCAATTTGGGGGGAGAAGCTTTCTTT,CASSSFNLGGEAFF,TRBV11-2,.,TRBJ1-1,.
TGTGCCAGCAGTGCGGACAGGGGCTCTCCTCCGAACACTGAAGCTTTCTTT,CASSADRGSPPNTEAFF,TRBV9,TRBD1,TRBJ1-1,.
TGTGCCAGCAGCGAACCGGGACATCCAGACAATGAGCAGTTCTTC,CASSEPGHPDNEQFF,TRBV9,.,TRBJ2-1,.
TGCGCCAGCAGCGGCGGGGGGACAGATACGCAGTATTTT,CASSGGGTDTQYF,TRBV4-3,TRBD2,TRBJ2-3,.
TGTGCCAGCAGTTTAAAGAGGGATGAGCAGTTCTTC,CASSLKRDEQFF,TRBV28,.,TRBJ2-1,.
TGTGCCAGCAGCCAAGATGAGGTTGTGGCGGGAGGGTACAATGAGCAGTTCTTC,CASSQDEVVAGGYNEQFF,TRBV4-2,TRBD2,TRBJ2-1,once
TGCAGTGCTAGTGGACAGCGGGGAAAAGGAAACACCATATATTTT,CSASGQRGKGNTIYF,TRBV20-1,.,TRBJ1-3,.
TGTGCCAGCAGCTTAGCCCGAGCGGGAGGGCTCAGCGATACGCAGTATTTT,CASSLARAGGLSDTQYF,TRBV7-8,TRBD2,TRBJ2-3,.
TGCAGCGTTGAAGTGGGGACAGGGAATGAGCAGTTCTTC,CSVEVGTGNEQFF,TRBV29-1,TRBD1,TRBJ2-1,.
TGTGCCAGCTCACCATCCCGAGGCACTGAAGCTTTCTTT,CASSPSRGTEAFF,TRBV18,.,TRBJ1-1,.
TGTGCCAGCAGCTTGGGCAGGGATGGAAACACCATATATTTT,CASSLGRDGNTIYF,TRBV5-6,.,TRBJ1-3,.
TGTGCCAGCAGTTTGGACAGGGGTTGGAATGGCTACACCTTC,CASSLDRGWNGYTF,TRBV7-9,TRBD1,TRBJ1-2,once
TGTGCCAGCAGCAAACGGACTAGCGGGAGAGAGCAGTACTTC,CASSKRTSGREQYF,TRBV27,TRBD2,TRBJ2-7,.
TGTGCCAGTAGTGTCATCGGGACAGGGGGACCGGGGCATTTT,CASSVIGTGGPGHF,TRBV19,TRBD1,TRBJ1-5,.
TGTGCCAGTAGTATAGGTGACAGCGTGGAGCAGTTCTTC,CASSIGDSVEQFF,TRBV19,.,TRBJ2-1,.
TGTGCCAGCAGCGTAGAAGGAGTCACTGAAGCTTTCTTT,CASSVEGVTEAFF,TRBV9,.,TRBJ1-1,.
TGTGCCAGCAGCAAATCGTTAACAGGTAGGCTTTTATCGTACGAGCAGTACTTC,CASSKSLTGRLLSYEQYF,TRBV21-1,.,TRBJ2-7,.
TGTGCCAGCAGCTTAAACCTGAGGACAGGGGGCACAGATACGCAGTATTTT,CASSLNLRTGGTDTQYF,TRBV7-3,TRBD1,TRBJ2-3,.
TGTGCCACCAGCAGACCGGGACAGTTTATCTATGGCTACACCTTC,CATSRPGQFIYGYTF,TRBV15,TRBD1,TRBJ1-2,.
TGCGCCAGCAGCCAGGTACTAGCGGGACGAGATACGCAGTATTTT,CASSQVLAGRDTQYF,TRBV4-3,TRBD2,TRBJ2-3,.
TGTGCCAGCAGCTTAACAGGCGGTCCGGCCACTGAAGCTTTCTTT,CASSLTGGPATEAFF,TRBV5-5,.,TRBJ1-1,.
TGTGCCAGCAGCACAGACAGACAGTACTTC,CASSTDRQYF,TRBV12-3/TRBV12-4,.,TRBJ2-4,.
TGCGCCAGCAGCTTGGGCCAGAACTATGGCTACACCTTC,CASSLGQNYGYTF,TRBV5-1,.,TRBJ1-2,.
TGTGCCAGCAGCTTAGAATCAGTGATGAACACTGAAGCTTTCTTT,CASSLESVMNTEAFF,TRBV7-3,.,TRBJ1-1,.
TGTGCCAGCAGCGCGAGGGGGCCCGACGAGCAGTACTTC,CASSARGPDEQYF,TRBV9,TRBD1,TRBJ2-7,.
TGTGCCAGCAGCTATACAGGGTTCTATGGCTACACCTTC,CASSYTGFYGYTF,TRBV6-2/TRBV6-3,.,TRBJ1-2,.
TGTGCCACCAGCAGAGGACAGCGGAGGGAGTTGGAGACCCAGTACTTC,CATSRGQRRELETQYF,TRBV15,.,TRBJ2-5,.
TGTGCCAGCAGTTTCGTCGGGAACACTGAAGCTTTCTTT,CASSFVGNTEAFF,TRBV6-2/TRBV6-3,.,TRBJ1-1,.
TGCAGTGCTCGTGATATTAACTATGGCTACACCTTC,CSARDINYGYTF,TRBV20-1,.,TRBJ1-2,.
TGTGCCTGGAACTATCGGGCCTACAATGAGCAGTTCTTC,CAWNYRAYNEQFF,TRBV30,.,TRBJ2-1,few
TGTGCCATCAGTGAGGGCCCATTGTGGGGCAACACCATATATTTT,CAISEGPLWGNTIYF,TRBV10-3,.,TRBJ1-3,.
TGTGCCAGCAGCCAAACAGGAGCCTACGAGCAGTACTTC,CASSQTGAYEQYF,TRBV3-1/TRBV3-2,.,TRBJ2-7,.
TGTGCCAGCAGCCAAGATCCGGCAGGGATTTATGGCTACACCTTC,CASSQDPAGIYGYTF,TRBV3-1/TRBV3-2,.,TRBJ1-2,.
TGTGCCAGTAGTATGTTTCCTAGCGGGGGGCAAGAGACCCAGTACTTC,CASSMFPSGGQETQYF,TRBV19,TRBD2,TRBJ2-5,.
TGTGCCAGCACCAAACCGGGACAGTATAATTCACCCCTCCACTTT,CASTKPGQYNSPLHF,TRBV6-5,TRBD1,TRBJ1-6,.
TGTGCCAGCAGTTATTGGGCTAGCGACTCCTACAATGAGCAGTTCTTC,CASSYWASDSYNEQFF,TRBV6-5,.,TRBJ2-1,.
TGCAGTGCTGGGCCTTTTCGTGGCTACACCTTC,CSAGPFRGYTF,TRBV20-1,.,TRBJ1-2,.
TGTGCCAGCAGCCCCCTAATAGCCAAAAACATTCAGTACTTC,CASSPLIAKNIQYF,TRBV13,.,TRBJ2-4,.
TGTGCCAGCAGTCCTACAGGGTACGGAGAGACCCAGTACTTC,CASSPTGYGETQYF,TRBV2,.,TRBJ2-5,.
TGTGCCAGCCCTTACGGGATCACTGAAGCTTTCTTT,CASPYGITEAFF,TRBV6-5,.,TRBJ1-1,.
TGCGCCAGCAGCCAAGTTATCGGGGGAGTGGATGAGCAGTTCTTC,CASSQVIGGVDEQFF,TRBV4-3,.,TRBJ2-1,.
TGTGCCAGCAGCCATCTAGCGGGAGGGCCTAGCACAGATACGCAGTATTTT,CASSHLAGGPSTDTQYF,TRBV11-2,TRBD2,TRBJ2-3,.
TGTGCCAGCAGCTCCCCTGGGGCGAGGTACGAGCAGTACTTC,CASSSPGARYEQYF,TRBV11-2,.,TRBJ2-7,.
TGTGCCAGCAGCTACGGGACTAGTAGGTTCTTAGATACGCAGTATTTT,CASSYGTSRFLDTQYF,TRBV7-3,TRBD2,TRBJ2-3,.
TGTGCCACCAGCGGTGGGACTGGTACGTTCTTC,CATSGGTGTFF,TRBV15,.,TRBJ2-1,.
TGTGCCAGCAGTTTTGGTAGCGGGAGGGCGACTTACGAGCAGTACTTC,CASSFGSGRATYEQYF,TRBV27,TRBD2,TRBJ2-7,.
TGTGCCAGCAGCCTCGGGACTAGCGTCCTCACAGATACGCAGTATTTT,CASSLGTSVLTDTQYF,TRBV13,TRBD2,TRBJ2-3,.
TGTGCCAGCAGGCTGACTAGCGGGGTTAATGAGCAGTTCTTC,CASRLTSGVNEQFF,TRBV13,TRBD2,TRBJ2-1,.